One T cell receptor beta chain is described in this entry. Antigen unknown. The sample originates from a study of cytomegalovirus exposure and HLA in healthy donors. Study as a whole: Caucasian-associated ancestry cluster membership applied to approximately 84% of about 370 genotyped donors. Overall study findings and caveats: Among TCR beta chains of equal frequency, HLA-associated ones were more clonally expanded in a later analysis.

The V gene end was trimmed by 7 bases and the J gene end by 1 base; junction bases not matched to a gene: 14. The germline V gene encodes CDR1 LNHDA and CDR2 SQIVND (reference sequence). CDR3 size: 17 residues. PCR used 60 Vbeta primers and 13 Jbeta primers. TCRdb keeps only in-frame clones here, not all; method: immunoSEQ multiplex PCR. This table has approximately 150,000 clones, roughly 74% appearing once. This receptor was identified in a middle-aged man in good health and CMV-seronegative. The chain links TRBV19 to TRBJ1-1; 8 bases line up with TRBD1. The material sequenced was PBMCs. CDR3 bases: TGTGCCAGTACTCATCTTCAGGGGGCCAGGGGGAACACTGAAGCTTTCTTT. Protein product: CASTHLQGARGNTEAFF.